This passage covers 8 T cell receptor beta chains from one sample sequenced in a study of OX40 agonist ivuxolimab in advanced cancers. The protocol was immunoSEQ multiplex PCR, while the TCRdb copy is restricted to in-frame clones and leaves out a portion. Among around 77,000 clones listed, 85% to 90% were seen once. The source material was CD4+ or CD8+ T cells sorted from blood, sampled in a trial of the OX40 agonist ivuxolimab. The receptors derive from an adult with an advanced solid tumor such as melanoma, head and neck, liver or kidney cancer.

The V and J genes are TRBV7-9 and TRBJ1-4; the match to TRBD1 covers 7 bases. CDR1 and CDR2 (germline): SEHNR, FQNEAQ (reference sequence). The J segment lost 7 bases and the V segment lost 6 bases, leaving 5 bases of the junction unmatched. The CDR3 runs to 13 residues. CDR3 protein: CASRGGAVEKLFF. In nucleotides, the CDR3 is TGTGCCAGCAGAGGGGGCGCGGTTGAAAAACTGTTTTTT.

CDR3 residues: CASSLLAGGPQETQYF. CDR3 DNA sequence: TGTGCCAGCAGCCTACTAGCGGGGGGGCCCCAAGAGACCCAGTACTTC. The V and J genes are TRBV7-8 and TRBJ2-5; 13 positions match TRBD2. After removal of 5 bases from V and 1 base from J, the junction contained 4 bases not matched to a gene. CDR3 length: 16 amino acids. Per the germline V gene, CDR1 is SGHVS and CDR2 is FQNEAQ. The variable domain in full, completed from reference TRBV7-8 and TRBJ2-5, reads GAGVSQSPRYKVAKRGQDVALRCDPISGHVSLFWYQQALGQGPEFLTYFQNEAQLDKSGLPSDRFFAERPEGSVSTLKIQRTQQEDSAVYLCASSLLAGGPQETQYFGPGTRLLVL.

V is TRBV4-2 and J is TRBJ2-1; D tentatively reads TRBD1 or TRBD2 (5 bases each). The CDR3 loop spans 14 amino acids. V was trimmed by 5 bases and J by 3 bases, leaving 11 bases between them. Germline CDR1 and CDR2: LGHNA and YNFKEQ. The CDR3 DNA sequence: TGTGCCAGCAGCGACGGGACCTACTACAATGAGCAGTTCTTC. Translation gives CASSDGTYYNEQFF.

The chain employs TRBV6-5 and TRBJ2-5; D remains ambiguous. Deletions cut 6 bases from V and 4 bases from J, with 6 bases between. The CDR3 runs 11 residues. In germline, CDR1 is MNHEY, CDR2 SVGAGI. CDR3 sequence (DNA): TGTGCCAGCAGACTCGGAGAGACCCAGTACTTC. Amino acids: CASRLGETQYF.

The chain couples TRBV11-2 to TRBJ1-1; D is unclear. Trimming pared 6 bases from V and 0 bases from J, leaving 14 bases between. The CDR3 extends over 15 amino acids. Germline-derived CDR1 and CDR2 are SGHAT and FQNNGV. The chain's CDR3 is CASSRAGLVNTEAFF. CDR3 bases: TGTGCCAGCAGTAGGGCGGGTCTGGTGAACACTGAAGCTTTCTTT. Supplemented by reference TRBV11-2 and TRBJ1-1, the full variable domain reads EAGVAQSPRYKIIEKRQSVAFWCNPISGHATLYWYQQILGQGPKLLIQFQNNGVVDDSQLPKDRFSAERLKGVDSTLKIQPAKLEDSAVYLCASSRAGLVNTEAFFGQGTRLTVV.

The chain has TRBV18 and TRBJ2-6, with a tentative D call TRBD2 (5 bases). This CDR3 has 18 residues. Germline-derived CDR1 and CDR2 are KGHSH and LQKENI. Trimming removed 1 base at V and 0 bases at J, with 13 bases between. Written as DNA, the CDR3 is TGTGCCAGCTCACCACGGACTCCGGGAAACTCTGGGGCCAACGTCCTGACTTTC. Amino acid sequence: CASSPRTPGNSGANVLTF.

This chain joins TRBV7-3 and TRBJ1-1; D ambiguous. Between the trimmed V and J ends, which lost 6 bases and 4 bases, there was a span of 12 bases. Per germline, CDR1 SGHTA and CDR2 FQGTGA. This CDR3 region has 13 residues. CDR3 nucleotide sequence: TGTGCCAGCAGTCGAGTCCCGGCCACTGAAGCTTTCTTT. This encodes CASSRVPATEAFF.

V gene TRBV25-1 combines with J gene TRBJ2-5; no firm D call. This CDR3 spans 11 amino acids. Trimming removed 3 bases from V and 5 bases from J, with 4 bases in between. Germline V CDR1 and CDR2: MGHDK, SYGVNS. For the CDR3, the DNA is TGTGCCAGCAGTGACAGTGAGACCCAGTACTTC. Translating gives CASSDSETQYF. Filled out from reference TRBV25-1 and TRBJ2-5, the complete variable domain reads EADIYQTPRYLVIGTGKKITLECSQTMGHDKMYWYQQDPGMELHLIHYSYGVNSTEKGDLSSESTVSRIRTEHFPLTLESARPSHTSQYLCASSDSETQYFGPGTRLLVL.